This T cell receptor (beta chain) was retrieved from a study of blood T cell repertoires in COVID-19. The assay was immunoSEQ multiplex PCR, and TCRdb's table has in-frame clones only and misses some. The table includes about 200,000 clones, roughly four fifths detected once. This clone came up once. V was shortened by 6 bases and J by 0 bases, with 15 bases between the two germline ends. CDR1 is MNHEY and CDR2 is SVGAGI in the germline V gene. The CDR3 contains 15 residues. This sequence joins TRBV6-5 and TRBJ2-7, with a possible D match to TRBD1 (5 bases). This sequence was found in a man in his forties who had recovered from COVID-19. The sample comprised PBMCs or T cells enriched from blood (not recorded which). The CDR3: CASRIRQGSSYEQYF. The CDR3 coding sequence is TGTGCCAGCAGGATTCGTCAGGGATCCTCCTACGAGCAGTACTTC.